A single sample gave rise to the 5 T cell receptor beta chains below, sequenced in a study of CXCR3-negative and CXCR3-positive naive CD8 T cells. Study-wide points: CXCR3-positive naive cells had TRB CDR3s that were more hydrophobic than CXCR3-negative naive cells had.

In preparing the TRB cDNA libraries, 5' RACE with UMI labels was used. No DNA is given; TCRdb re-called the 5' RACE reads and lists each CDR3 protein once. This sample's table reports 55,000 to 75,000 distinct CDR3 sequences. Antigens for these TCRs are unknown. The sequenced sample was naive CXCR3+ CD8+ T cells from blood. Regarding subset: CD45RO-CCR7+CD27+CD95- naive CD8+ T cells expressing CXCR3 (TNR3+). These receptors came from a human donor in good health. Some clones in this sample may be carry-over from other donors' samples.

The chain links TRBV7-6 to TRBJ2-2. CDR1 is SGHVS and CDR2 is FNYEAQ in the germline V gene. This CDR3 has 14 amino acids. The CDR3 sequence: CASSLSWGTGELFF.

The V gene is TRBV20-1, the J gene TRBJ2-1. This CDR3 has 14 residues. In germline, CDR1 is DFQATT, CDR2 SNEGSKA (reference sequence). This CDR3 reads CSARDRTLYNEQFF.

This chain's CDR3 is CASSRTPWVGELFF. The gene calls are TRBV7-8 and TRBJ2-2; TCRdb's D gene call, TRBD1, goes unchecked for lack of DNA. The CDR3 sequence is 14 residues long. Per germline, CDR1 SGHVS and CDR2 FQNEAQ.

The chain employs TRBV7-9 and TRBJ2-1; the D call of TRBD1 rests on TCRdb alone, since no DNA is present to check it. CDR3 length: 15 residues. Germline-derived CDR1 and CDR2 are SEHNR and FQNEAQ (reference sequence). CDR3 region: CASGGEGTGHNEQFF.

This sequence joins TRBV6-6 and TRBJ2-2; as DNA is missing, the TRBD1 call by TCRdb cannot be tested. The CDR3 is made up of 16 amino acids. Germline-derived CDR1 and CDR2 are MNHNY and SVGAGI (reference sequence). CDR3: CASSSQGAPVTGELFF.